Listed below are T cell receptor beta chains from one sample, sequenced in a study of blood T cells in healthy people across ages. Using its own MiXCR run on the 5' RACE reads, TCRdb lists one record per CDR3 protein. Among some 880,000 distinct CDR3 sequences listed, under 40% were seen once. The sequencing input was blood. These receptor sequences come from a man younger than 30 in good health. Each CDR3 is given with its conserved first and last residue. The D gene is left open where the match is weak. Some rows mark clone size as missing; the rest say once, few, many or name a class of expanded clone.

V gene	D gene	J gene	clone size	CDR3 protein	CDR3 DNA
TRBV6-2/TRBV6-3	.	TRBJ2-7	.	CASSYGFEQYF	TGTGCCAGCAGTTACGGATTCGAGCAGTACTTC
TRBV7-2	TRBD2	TRBJ2-1	.	CASSLTAGEMGREQFF	TGTGCCAGCAGCTTAACAGCGGGGGAAATGGGAAGGGAGCAGTTCTTC
TRBV3-1	TRBD2	TRBJ2-7	few	CASSPGGGAYEQYF	TGTGCCAGCAGCCCGGGGGGGGGAGCCTACGAGCAGTACTTC
TRBV7-2	.	TRBJ1-1	.	CASSMYRDAAEAFF	TGTGCCAGCAGCATGTACAGGGATGCTGCTGAAGCTTTCTTT
TRBV2	TRBD1	TRBJ1-5	few	CASSVSRDRYNQPQHF	TGTGCCAGCAGTGTCTCCCGGGACAGGTACAATCAGCCCCAGCATTTT
TRBV15	TRBD1	TRBJ2-7	many	CATSRTRGRKIVTYEQYF	TGTGCCACCAGCAGGACCAGGGGGCGTAAAATAGTAACCTACGAGCAGTACTTC
TRBV4-3	.	TRBJ1-1	few	CASSQDGQATNTEAFF	TGCGCCAGCAGCCAAGATGGGCAGGCCACGAACACTGAAGCTTTCTTT
TRBV15	.	TRBJ2-7	many	CATSRVDAGPSYEQYF	TGTGCCACCAGCAGAGTGGATGCTGGTCCATCCTACGAGCAGTACTTC
TRBV29-1	.	TRBJ2-7	.	CSVVGLRISYNEQYF	TGCAGCGTTGTTGGACTCCGGATCTCCTACAATGAGCAGTACTTC
TRBV7-9	TRBD1	TRBJ2-7	.	CASSSTDRGQKDEQYF	TGTGCCAGCAGCTCCACTGACAGGGGTCAAAAGGATGAGCAGTACTTC
TRBV2	TRBD2	TRBJ2-3	few	CASSPPSGEGDTQYF	TGTGCCAGCAGTCCTCCAAGCGGGGAGGGAGATACGCAGTATTTT
TRBV20-1	.	TRBJ2-1	.	CSARELTHNEQFF	TGCAGTGCTAGAGAACTCACCCACAATGAGCAGTTCTTC
TRBV12-3/TRBV12-4	TRBD2	TRBJ2-3	many	CASSRLRARGVLGTQYF	TGTGCCAGCAGTCGACTGAGGGCTCGGGGGGTATTGGGTACGCAGTATTTT
TRBV14	.	TRBJ1-6	few	CASSPYRDSPLHF	TGTGCCAGCAGCCCGTACAGGGATTCACCCCTCCACTTT
TRBV3-1	.	TRBJ2-7	.	CASSQSDSEQYF	TGTGCCAGCAGCCAATCCGATAGTGAGCAGTACTTC
TRBV15	.	TRBJ1-5	few	CATSRVRGGQPQHF	TGTGCCACCAGCAGAGTAAGGGGAGGTCAGCCCCAGCATTTT
TRBV3-1	.	TRBJ1-1	.	CASSQDLKSEAFF	TGTGCCAGCAGCCAAGATCTGAAGTCTGAAGCTTTCTTT
TRBV12-3/TRBV12-4	TRBD2	TRBJ2-1	many	CASSLPTSGDFEQFF	TGTGCCAGCAGTCTCCCGACTAGCGGGGATTTTGAGCAGTTCTTC
TRBV2	.	TRBJ1-2	.	CASSEGWTDLANYGYTF	TGTGCCAGCAGTGAAGGATGGACAGACCTAGCTAACTATGGCTACACCTTC
TRBV7-2	TRBD2	TRBJ2-3	.	CASSLLWTSGKSTDTQYF	TGTGCCAGCAGCTTATTGTGGACTAGCGGGAAGAGCACAGATACGCAGTATTTT
TRBV29-1	.	TRBJ2-7	.	CSVASSGYYEQYF	TGCAGCGTAGCTAGCTCGGGCTACTACGAGCAGTACTTC
TRBV2	.	TRBJ2-5	few	CASKIETDEETQYF	TGTGCCAGCAAAATAGAGACAGATGAAGAGACCCAGTACTTC
TRBV12-3/TRBV12-4	.	TRBJ2-1	few	CASSRAGTGNEQFF	TGTGCCAGCAGTCGTGCCGGAACGGGGAATGAGCAGTTCTTC
TRBV6-6	TRBD1	TRBJ1-2	few	CASSSPDRGVHGYTF	TGTGCCAGCAGTTCCCCGGACAGGGGAGTTCATGGCTACACCTTC
TRBV20-1	.	TRBJ2-4	.	CRGVGDPSGNEQYF	TGCAGGGGGGTAGGGGACCCCTCGGGGAATGAGCAGTACTTC
TRBV12-3/TRBV12-4	.	TRBJ2-5	.	CASCPSWDLLAYF	TGTGCCAGCTGCCCTTCTTGGGATTTATTGGCGTACTTC
TRBV28	.	TRBJ2-2	.	CASRITRGELFF	TGTGCCAGCAGGATTACGAGGGGGGAGCTGTTTTTT
TRBV19	.	TRBJ1-2	few	CASSPTLGAWGYTF	TGTGCCAGTAGCCCGACTCTCGGGGCGTGGGGCTACACCTTC
TRBV20-1	TRBD1	TRBJ1-4	few	CSASPGGNEKLFF	TGCAGTGCTAGCCCAGGGGGAAATGAAAAACTGTTTTTT
TRBV6-5	TRBD1	TRBJ1-1	.	CASSYGTGLITEAFF	TGTGCCAGCAGTTACGGGACAGGGTTGATCACTGAAGCTTTCTTT
TRBV28	.	TRBJ2-1	many	CASRTGHLNEQFF	TGTGCCAGCCGGACGGGACATCTGAATGAGCAGTTCTTC
TRBV20-1	.	TRBJ2-7	many	CSARAPGGYYEQYF	TGCAGTGCTAGAGCCCCAGGTGGATACTACGAGCAGTACTTC
TRBV7-2	TRBD2	TRBJ2-2	.	CASSTGASGGLPWATGELFF	TGTGCCAGCAGCACCGGGGCTAGCGGGGGGCTACCTTGGGCAACCGGGGAGCTGTTTTTT
TRBV7-9	TRBD1	TRBJ2-5	.	CASSSTRPDRTGETQYF	TGTGCCAGCAGCTCTACCCGCCCGGACAGGACAGGGGAGACCCAGTACTTC
TRBV20-1	.	TRBJ1-1	few	CSARAGGGTEAFF	TGCAGTGCTAGAGCCGGGGGCGGCACTGAAGCTTTCTTT